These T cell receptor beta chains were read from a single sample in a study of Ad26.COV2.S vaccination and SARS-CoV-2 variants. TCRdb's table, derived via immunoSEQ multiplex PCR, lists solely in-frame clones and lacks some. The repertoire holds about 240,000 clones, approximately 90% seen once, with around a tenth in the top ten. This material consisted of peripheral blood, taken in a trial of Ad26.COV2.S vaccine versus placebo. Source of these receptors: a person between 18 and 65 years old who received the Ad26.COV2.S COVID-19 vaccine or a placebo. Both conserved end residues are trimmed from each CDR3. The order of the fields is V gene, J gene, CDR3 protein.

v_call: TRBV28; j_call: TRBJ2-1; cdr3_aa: ASSSLGPGKQF
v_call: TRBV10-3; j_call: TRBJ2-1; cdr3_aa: AIRANNEQF
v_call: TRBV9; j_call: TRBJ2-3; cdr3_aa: ASSVGRTGLFLSTDTQY
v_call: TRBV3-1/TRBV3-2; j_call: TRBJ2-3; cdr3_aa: ASSPLAGGTDTQY
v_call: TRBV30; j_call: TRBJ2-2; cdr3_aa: AWRPLQVTGELF
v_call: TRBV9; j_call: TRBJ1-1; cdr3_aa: ASSGGEGGAQNTEAF
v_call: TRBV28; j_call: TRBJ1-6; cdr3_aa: ATQTGGNSPLH
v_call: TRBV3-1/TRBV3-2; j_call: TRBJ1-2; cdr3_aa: ASSQGYWDSALSIYGYT
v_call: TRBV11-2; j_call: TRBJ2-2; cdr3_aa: ASIQMGGTGELF
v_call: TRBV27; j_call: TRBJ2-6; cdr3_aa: ASSPRTGAGANVLT
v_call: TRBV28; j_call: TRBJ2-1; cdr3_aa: ASSARLAGGYNEQF
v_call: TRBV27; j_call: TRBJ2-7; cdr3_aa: ASSLGRGPTYEQY
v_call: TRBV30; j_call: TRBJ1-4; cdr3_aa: AWSGGTGGEKLF
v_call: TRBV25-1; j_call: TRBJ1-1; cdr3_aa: ASSVPGGSTEAF
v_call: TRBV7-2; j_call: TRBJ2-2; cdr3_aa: ASSFRPQSAGELF
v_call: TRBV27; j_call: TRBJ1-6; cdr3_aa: ASSPRGTGDSPLH
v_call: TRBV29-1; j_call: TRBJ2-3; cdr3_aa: SDRRGDTQY
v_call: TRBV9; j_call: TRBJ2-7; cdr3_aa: ASSLGGGTYEQY
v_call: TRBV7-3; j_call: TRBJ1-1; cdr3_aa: ASSPWVGGPNTEAF
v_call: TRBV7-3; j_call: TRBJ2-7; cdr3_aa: ASSLTPGPSYEQY
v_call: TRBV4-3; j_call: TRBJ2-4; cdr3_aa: ASSQVRGPAQLPKNIQY
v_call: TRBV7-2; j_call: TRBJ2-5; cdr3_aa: ASSLDGTSGRAWVETQY
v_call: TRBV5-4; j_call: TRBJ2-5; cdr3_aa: ASSLDWGIGETQY
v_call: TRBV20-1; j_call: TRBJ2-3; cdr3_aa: SASQLRVLGTDTQY
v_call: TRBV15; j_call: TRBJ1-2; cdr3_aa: ATSRDTTGMGDYGYT
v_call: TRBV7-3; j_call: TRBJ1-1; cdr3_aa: ASSLGQGATEAF
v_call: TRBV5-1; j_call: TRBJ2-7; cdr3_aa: ASSAGWGGENHEQY
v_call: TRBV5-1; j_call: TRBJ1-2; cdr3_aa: ASSPTNYGYT
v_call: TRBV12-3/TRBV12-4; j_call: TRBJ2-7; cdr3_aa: ASAGNSHEQY
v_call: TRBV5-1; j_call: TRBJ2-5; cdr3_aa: ASSLGTYQETQY
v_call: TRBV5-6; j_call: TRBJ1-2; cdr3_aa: ASSLGGQGDYGYT
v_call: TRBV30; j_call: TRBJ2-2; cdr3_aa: ARQGSHNTGELF
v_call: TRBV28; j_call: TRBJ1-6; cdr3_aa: ASSSPRTGSYNSPLH
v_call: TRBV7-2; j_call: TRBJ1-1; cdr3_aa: ASSLGTGYSEAF
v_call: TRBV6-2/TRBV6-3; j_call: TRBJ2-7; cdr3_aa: ASSYSPGSPYEQY
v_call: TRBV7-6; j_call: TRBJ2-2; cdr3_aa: ASSLVAGGTGELF
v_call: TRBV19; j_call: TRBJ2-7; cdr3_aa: ASSIYRGAYEQY
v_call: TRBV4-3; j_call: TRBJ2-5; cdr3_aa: ASSQVGTPPGETQY
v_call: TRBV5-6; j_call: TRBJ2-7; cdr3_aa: ASSPPGTDYEQY
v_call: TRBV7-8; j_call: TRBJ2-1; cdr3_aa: ASSLVRGNNEQF
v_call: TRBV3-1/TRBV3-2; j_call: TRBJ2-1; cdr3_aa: ASSRSRGQF
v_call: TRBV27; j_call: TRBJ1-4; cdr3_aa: ASRMTGVEKLF
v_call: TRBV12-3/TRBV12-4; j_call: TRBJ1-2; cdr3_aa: ASTVRANYGYT
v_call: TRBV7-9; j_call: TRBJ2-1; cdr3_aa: ASSLDLRYNEQF
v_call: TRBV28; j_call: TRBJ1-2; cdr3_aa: ASRMTGVQYGYT
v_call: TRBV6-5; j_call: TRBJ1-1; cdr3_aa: ASSYSRVNTEAF
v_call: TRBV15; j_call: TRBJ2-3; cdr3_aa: ATSRDRAGGNTQY
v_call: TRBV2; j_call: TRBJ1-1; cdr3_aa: ASRPQGNTEAF
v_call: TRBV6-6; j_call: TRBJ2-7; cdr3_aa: ASMGDWIYEQY
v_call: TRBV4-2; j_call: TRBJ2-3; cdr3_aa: ASSQEWGLLDTQY
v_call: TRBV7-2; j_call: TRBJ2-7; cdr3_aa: ASTVVAGGAYEQY